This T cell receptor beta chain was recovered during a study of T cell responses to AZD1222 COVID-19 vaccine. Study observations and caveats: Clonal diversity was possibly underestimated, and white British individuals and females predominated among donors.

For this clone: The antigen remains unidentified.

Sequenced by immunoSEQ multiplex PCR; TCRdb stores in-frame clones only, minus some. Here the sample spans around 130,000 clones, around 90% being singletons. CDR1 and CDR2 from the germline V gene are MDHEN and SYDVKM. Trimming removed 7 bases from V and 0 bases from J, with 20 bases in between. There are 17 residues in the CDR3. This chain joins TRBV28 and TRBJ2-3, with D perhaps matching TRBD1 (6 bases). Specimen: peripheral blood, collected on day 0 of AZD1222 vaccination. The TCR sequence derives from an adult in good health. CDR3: CASTALGAHRSTDTQYF. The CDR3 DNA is TGTGCCAGCACCGCTCTGGGGGCCCATAGAAGCACAGATACGCAGTATTTT.